The clone carrying this T cell receptor (beta chain) is judged medium-sized (0.01 to 0.1%). The data stem from a study of T cells after posttransplantation cyclophosphamide. Busulfan-fludarabine conditioning, marrow transplant, and cyclophosphamide on days +3 and +4 were administered. Profiled with immunoSEQ multiplex PCR; TCRdb holds only in-frame clones, not every one. Singletons are absent from the sample, which has thousands of clones. The germline V and J ends were trimmed by 5 bases and 0 bases, with 8 bases remaining between them. The germline CDR1 and CDR2 sequences are MNHEY and SVGAGI. CDR3 length equals 13 residues.

The J gene is TRBJ2-7, the V gene TRBV6-5; D is undetermined. The material was PBMCs, obtained after allogeneic stem cell transplant with posttransplant cyclophosphamide. This TCR came from a female patient aged 45-60 years who received an allogeneic stem cell transplant from an unrelated donor, was CMV-positive, and had acute GVHD only. Some of the T cells may derive from the graft donor. The CDR3 DNA follows: TGTGCCAGCAGTACTCGATTCTCCTACGAGCAGTACTTC. Its translation: CASSTRFSYEQYF.